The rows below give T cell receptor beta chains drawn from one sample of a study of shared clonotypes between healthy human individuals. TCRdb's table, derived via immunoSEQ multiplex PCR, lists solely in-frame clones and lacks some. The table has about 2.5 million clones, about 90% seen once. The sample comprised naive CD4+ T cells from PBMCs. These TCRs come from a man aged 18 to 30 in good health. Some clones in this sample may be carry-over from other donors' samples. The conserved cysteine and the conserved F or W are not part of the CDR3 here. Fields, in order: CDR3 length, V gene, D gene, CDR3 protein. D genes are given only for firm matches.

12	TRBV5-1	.	ASSLTGTGNTIY
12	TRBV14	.	AGALHPYNQPQH
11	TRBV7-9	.	ASSYSGTDTQY
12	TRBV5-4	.	ASSLRGSANEQY
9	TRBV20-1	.	SARFGGPQH
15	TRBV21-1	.	ASANRFGTAPNQPQH
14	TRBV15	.	ATSRDQARAREKLF
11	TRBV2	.	ASDGGASGPQH
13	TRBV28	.	ASSLGAADQETQY
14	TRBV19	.	ASRTAGHKSNQPQH
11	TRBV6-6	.	ASARGSYNEQF
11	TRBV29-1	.	SVEDRYNEKLF
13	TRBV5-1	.	ASSLIGEGNSPLH
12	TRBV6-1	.	ASSEGWGEGIQY
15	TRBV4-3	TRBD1	ASSQDTRTGRTQPQH
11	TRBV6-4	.	ASSVQWNTEAF
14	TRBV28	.	ASRAGWGLAVYEQY
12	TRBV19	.	ASSMRQTDQPQH
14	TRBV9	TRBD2	ASSETSGSWYNEQF
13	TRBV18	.	ASSPPGEVSYEQY
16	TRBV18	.	ASSPTGTTPNSGNTIY
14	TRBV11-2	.	ASSLQTLISGNTIY
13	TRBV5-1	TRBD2	ASSAASGRSDEQF
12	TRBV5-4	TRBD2	ASSFSGRTDTQY
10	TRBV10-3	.	AISEQGSGYT
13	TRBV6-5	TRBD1	ASSPGTGGPRPQH
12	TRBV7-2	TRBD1	ASSRDRSTDTQY
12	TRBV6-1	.	ASRDQGSSYEQY
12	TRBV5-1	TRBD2	ASSLGTSGYEQY
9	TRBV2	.	ASTKRGTQY
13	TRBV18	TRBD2	ASSPTRGVQETQY
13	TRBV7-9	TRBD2	ASSRGLRGPNEQF
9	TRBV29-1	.	SVEMGLTQY
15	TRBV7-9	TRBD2	ASSSRLAGGSYNEQF
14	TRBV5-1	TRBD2	ASSSGTSGTKETQY
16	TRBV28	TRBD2	ASSLMGLAGLSYNEQF
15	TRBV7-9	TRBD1	ASSLPLGQGSSYEQY
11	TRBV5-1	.	ASQEATNEKLF
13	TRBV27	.	ASQAHRSAGNTIY
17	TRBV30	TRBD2	AWRVGFGRREGREYEQY
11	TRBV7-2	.	ASSRPGSEKLF
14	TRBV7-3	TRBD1	ASSSQGPQLQETQY
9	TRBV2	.	ASSEPGRRY
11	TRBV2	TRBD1	ASRGQTYNEQF
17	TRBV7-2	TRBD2	ASTYKRAAGGTNTGELF
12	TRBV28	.	ASRTPYGRGGYT
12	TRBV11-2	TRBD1	ASSSGTVGETQY
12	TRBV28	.	ASGEHGGANVLT
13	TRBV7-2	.	ASSLGTFSNQPQH
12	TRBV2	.	ASSEWTRNQPQH
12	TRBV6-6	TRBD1	ASSQGARSTEAF
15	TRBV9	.	ASSGDQLLSGANVLT
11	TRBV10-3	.	AIGTMDSHEQY
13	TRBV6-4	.	ASVTGVRDTGELF
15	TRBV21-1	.	ASSKVWDRGSNQPQH